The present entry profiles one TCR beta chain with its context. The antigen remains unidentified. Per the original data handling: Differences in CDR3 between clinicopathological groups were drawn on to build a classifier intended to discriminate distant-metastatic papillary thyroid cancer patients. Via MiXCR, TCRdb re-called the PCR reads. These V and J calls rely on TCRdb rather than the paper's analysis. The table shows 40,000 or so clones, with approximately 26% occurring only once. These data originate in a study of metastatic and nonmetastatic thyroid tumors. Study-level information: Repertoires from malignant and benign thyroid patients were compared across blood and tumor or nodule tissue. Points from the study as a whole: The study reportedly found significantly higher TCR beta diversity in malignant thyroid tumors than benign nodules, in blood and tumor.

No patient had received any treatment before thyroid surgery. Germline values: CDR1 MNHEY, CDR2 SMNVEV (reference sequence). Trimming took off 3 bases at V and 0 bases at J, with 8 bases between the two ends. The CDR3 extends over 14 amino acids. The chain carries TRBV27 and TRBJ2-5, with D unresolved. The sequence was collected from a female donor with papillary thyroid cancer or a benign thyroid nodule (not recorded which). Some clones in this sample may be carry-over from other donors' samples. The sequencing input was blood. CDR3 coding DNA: TGTGCCAGCAGTTTCATCGGCTACCAAGAGACCCAGTACTTC. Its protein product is CASSFIGYQETQYF.